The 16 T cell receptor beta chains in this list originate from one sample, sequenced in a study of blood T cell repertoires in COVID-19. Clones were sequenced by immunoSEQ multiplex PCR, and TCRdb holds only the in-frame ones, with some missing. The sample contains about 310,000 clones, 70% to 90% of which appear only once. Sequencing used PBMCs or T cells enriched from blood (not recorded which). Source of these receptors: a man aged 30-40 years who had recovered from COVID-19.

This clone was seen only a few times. The CDR3 loop is CASSESGAPGEQFF. In DNA form, the CDR3 reads TGCGCCAGCAGTGAGTCAGGGGCCCCAGGTGAGCAGTTCTTC. V usage is TRBV10-1 and J usage is TRBJ2-1; weak D call: TRBD1 (5 bases). V lost 0 bases and J lost 9, with 12 bases in between. This CDR3 is built from 14 residues. Germline CDR1 WNHNN, CDR2 SYGVQD (reference sequence).

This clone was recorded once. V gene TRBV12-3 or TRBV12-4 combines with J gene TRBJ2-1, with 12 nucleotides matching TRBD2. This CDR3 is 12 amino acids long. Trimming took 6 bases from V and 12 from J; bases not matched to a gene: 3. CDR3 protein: CASRLAGGWQFF. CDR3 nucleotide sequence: TGTGCCAGCAGACTAGCGGGGGGTTGGCAGTTCTTC.

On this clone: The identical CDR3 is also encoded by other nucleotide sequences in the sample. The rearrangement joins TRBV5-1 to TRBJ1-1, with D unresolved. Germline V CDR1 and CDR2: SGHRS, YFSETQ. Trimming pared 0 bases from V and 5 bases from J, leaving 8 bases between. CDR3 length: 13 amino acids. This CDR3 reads CASSLAENTEAFF. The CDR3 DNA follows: TGCGCCAGCAGCTTGGCCGAGAATACTGAAGCTTTCTTT.

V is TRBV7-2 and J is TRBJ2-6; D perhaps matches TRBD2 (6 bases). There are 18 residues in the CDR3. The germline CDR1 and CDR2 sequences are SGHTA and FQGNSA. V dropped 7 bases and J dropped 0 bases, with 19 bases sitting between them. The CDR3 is CASTETGTFSSGANVLTF. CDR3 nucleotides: TGTGCCAGCACCGAGACCGGGACTTTTAGCTCTGGGGCCAACGTCCTGACTTTC.

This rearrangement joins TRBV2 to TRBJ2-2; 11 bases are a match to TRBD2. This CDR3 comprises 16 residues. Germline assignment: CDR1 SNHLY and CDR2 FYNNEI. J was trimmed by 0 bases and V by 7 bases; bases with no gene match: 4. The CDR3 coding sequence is TGTGCCAGCACTTCTAGCGGGGGGTCGAACACCGGGGAGCTGTTTTTT. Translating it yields CASTSSGGSNTGELFF.

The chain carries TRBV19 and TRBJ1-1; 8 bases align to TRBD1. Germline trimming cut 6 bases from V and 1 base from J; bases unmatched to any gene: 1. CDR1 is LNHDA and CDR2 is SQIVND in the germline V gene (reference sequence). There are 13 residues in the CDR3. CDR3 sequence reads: CASRGQENTEAFF. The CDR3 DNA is TGTGCCAGTAGGGGACAGGAGAACACTGAAGCTTTCTTT.

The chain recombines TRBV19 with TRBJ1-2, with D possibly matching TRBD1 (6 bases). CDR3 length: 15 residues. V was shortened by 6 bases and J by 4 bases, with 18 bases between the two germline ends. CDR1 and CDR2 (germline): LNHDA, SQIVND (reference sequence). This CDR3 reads CASSSKQGSPYGYTF. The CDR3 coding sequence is TGTGCCAGTAGCTCGAAACAGGGATCCCCCTATGGCTACACCTTC.

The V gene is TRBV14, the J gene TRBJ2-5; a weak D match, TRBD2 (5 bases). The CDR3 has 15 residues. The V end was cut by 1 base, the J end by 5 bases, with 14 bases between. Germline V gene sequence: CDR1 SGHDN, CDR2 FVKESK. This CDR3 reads CASSQGLAVRETQYF. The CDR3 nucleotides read TGTGCCAGCAGCCAAGGGCTAGCCGTCCGTGAGACCCAGTACTTC.

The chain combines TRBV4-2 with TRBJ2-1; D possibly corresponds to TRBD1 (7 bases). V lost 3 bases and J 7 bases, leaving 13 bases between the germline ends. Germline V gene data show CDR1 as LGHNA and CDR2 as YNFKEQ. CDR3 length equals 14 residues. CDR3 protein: CASSHPQGGNEQFF. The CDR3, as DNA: TGTGCCAGCAGCCATCCTCAGGGGGGTAATGAGCAGTTCTTC.

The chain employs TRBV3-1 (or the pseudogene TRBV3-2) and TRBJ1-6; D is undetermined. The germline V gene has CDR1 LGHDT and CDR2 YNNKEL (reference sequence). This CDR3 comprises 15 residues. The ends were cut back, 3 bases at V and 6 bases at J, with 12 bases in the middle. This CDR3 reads CASSHSSIFNSPLHF. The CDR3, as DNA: TGTGCCAGCAGCCATTCGTCTATTTTTAATTCACCCCTCCACTTT.

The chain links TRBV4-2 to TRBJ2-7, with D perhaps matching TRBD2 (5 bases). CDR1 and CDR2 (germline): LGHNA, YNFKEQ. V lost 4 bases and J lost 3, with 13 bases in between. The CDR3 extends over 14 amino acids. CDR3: CASSPQGGDYEQYF. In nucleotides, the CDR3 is TGTGCCAGCAGCCCTCAAGGAGGAGACTACGAGCAGTACTTC.

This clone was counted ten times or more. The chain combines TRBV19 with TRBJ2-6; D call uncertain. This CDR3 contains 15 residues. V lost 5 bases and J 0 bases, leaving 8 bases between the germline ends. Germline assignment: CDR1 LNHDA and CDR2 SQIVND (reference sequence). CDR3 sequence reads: CASSSTVSGANVLTF. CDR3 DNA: TGTGCCAGTAGTTCCACTGTCTCTGGGGCCAACGTCCTGACTTTC.

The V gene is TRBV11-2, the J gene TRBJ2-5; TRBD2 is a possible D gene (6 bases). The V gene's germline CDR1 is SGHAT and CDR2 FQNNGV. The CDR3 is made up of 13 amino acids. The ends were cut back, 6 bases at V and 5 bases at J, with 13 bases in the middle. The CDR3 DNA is TGTGCCAGCAGGGCTAGCGAGGTGGAGACCCAGTACTTC. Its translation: CASRASEVETQYF.

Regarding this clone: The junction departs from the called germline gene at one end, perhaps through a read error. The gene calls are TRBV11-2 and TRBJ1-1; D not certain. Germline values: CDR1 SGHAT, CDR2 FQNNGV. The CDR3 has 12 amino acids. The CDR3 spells CASSLERFEAFF. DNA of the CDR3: TGTGCCAGCAGTTTAGAGCGGTTTGAAGCTTTCTTT.

In DNA form, the CDR3 reads TGTGCCAGCTCGCTATGGAATCTAGCGGGGGCGGACGAGCAGTACTTC. This gives the protein CASSLWNLAGADEQYF. The chain recombines TRBV18 with TRBJ2-7; 10 bases are shared with TRBD2. From germline, CDR1 is KGHSH and CDR2 LQKENI. After removal of 6 bases from V and 5 bases from J, the junction contained 13 bases not matched to a gene. The CDR3 loop spans 16 amino acids.

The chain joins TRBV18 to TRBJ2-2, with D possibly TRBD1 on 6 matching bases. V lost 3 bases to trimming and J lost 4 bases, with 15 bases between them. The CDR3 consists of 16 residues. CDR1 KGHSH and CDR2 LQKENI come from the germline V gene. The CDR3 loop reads CASSPPTTGFTGELFF. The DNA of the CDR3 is TGTGCCAGCTCACCTCCGACTACAGGGTTCACCGGGGAGCTGTTTTTT.